One sample yielded the 22 T cell receptor beta chains listed below, sequenced in a study of blood T cell repertoires in COVID-19. The method was immunoSEQ multiplex PCR; TCRdb's version includes in-frame clones alone and lacks a portion of them. The sample lists 95,000 to 150,000 clones; approximately 70% were seen once. The sequencing input was peripheral blood. These receptors originate from a human donor with acute or convalescent COVID-19. The donor label of this sample is uncertain.

The chain is built from TRBV30 and TRBJ2-3; TRBD1 matches 7 bases. Trimming took 2 bases from V and 7 from J; bases not matched to a gene: 18. This CDR3 is built from 17 residues. The V gene's germline CDR1 is GTSNPN and CDR2 SVGIG (reference sequence). CDR3 sequence: CAWSKSRTGVLLNTQYF. The CDR3 region has the DNA TGTGCCTGGAGTAAATCCAGGACAGGTGTTTTGTTGAATACGCAGTATTTT.

Regarding this clone: This CDR3 is also generated by other DNA sequences in the sample. V is TRBV5-1 and J is TRBJ2-2; D might be TRBD1 (5 bases). The CDR3 contains 15 residues. Germline V CDR1 and CDR2: SGHRS, YFSETQ. Trimming left V 2 bases short and J 1 base short, with 9 bases between. This CDR3 reads CASSLGTGNTGELFF. CDR3 in DNA: TGCGCCAGCAGCTTAGGTACAGGGAACACCGGGGAGCTGTTTTTT.

In this sample, this clone turned up a few times. V gene TRBV7-2 combines with J gene TRBJ1-2; D gene ambiguous. V shed 1 base and J shed 2 bases, with 8 bases lying between them. Germline CDR1 and CDR2: SGHTA and FQGNSA. The CDR3 contains 14 residues. The CDR3 is CASSLGGYNYGYTF. The CDR3 bases are TGTGCCAGCAGCTTAGGCGGGTACAACTATGGCTACACCTTC.

This rearrangement joins TRBV6-5 to TRBJ2-4; TRBD1 matches 7 bases. This CDR3 region has 15 residues. Per germline, CDR1 MNHEY and CDR2 SVGAGI. V trimming: 4 bases; J trimming: 3 bases; junction bases outside the gene matches: 6. CDR3 in amino acids: CASSSPTGIKNIQYF. DNA of the CDR3: TGTGCCAGCAGTTCCCCGACAGGGATCAAAAACATTCAGTACTTC.

The chain has TRBV6-5 and TRBJ1-2; possible D gene TRBD1, 5 bases. V lost 9 bases and J 1 base, leaving 12 bases between the germline ends. Germline CDR1 is MNHEY and CDR2 is SVGAGI. This CDR3 region has 13 residues. The CDR3 region has the DNA TGTGCCAGGGGGCCGGCGTATAACTATGGCTACACCTTC. Its translation is CARGPAYNYGYTF.

This clone was detected a few times. This chain connects TRBV18 to TRBJ1-3, with unresolved D. V lost 6 bases, J lost 2 bases, and 5 bases lay in between. This CDR3 spans 12 amino acids. Germline V lookup: CDR1 KGHSH, CDR2 LQKENI. In DNA form, the CDR3 reads TGTGCCAGCTCTACTCCTGGAAACACCATATATTTT. Protein sequence: CASSTPGNTIYF.

The V call is TRBV6-5, the J call TRBJ1-1, with 9 bases aligning to TRBD1. CDR1 is MNHEY and CDR2 is SVGAGI in the germline V gene. This CDR3 comprises 15 residues. After removal of 5 bases from V and 4 bases from J, the junction contained 8 bases not matched to a gene. The CDR3 nucleotides read TGTGCCAGCAGTAAACGGACAGGGGCGGTCACTGAAGCTTTCTTT. Protein: CASSKRTGAVTEAFF.

This chain uses TRBV2 with TRBJ2-7; D is unresolved. The V and J ends lost 8 bases and 3 bases respectively, with 14 bases between them. The CDR3 sequence is 13 residues long. Germline V gene sequence: CDR1 SNHLY, CDR2 FYNNEI. The CDR3 loop reads CASRRQAHYEQYV. The CDR3 DNA is TGTGCCAGCCGTCGGCAGGCGCACTACGAGCAGTACGTC.

This chain links TRBV19 with TRBJ1-1; 7 nucleotides align to TRBD1. Unmatched junction bases numbered 3, after V lost 7 bases and J lost 1 base. The CDR3 is made up of 13 amino acids. Per germline, CDR1 LNHDA and CDR2 SQIVND (reference sequence). The CDR3 region is CASMGDRNTEAFF. CDR3 bases: TGTGCCAGTATGGGGGACAGGAACACTGAAGCTTTCTTT.

CDR3 coding DNA: TGTGCCATCAGTGAGTCAACTAGCGGGGGGAGCACAGATACGCAGTATTTT. Amino acid sequence: CAISESTSGGSTDTQYF. The chain is built from TRBV10-3 and TRBJ2-3; TRBD2 agrees at 12 bases. The CDR3 totals 17 residues. Germline V gene lookup returns CDR1 ENHRY and CDR2 SYGVKD. V gave up 0 bases and J gave up 0 bases; unmatched junction bases: 1.

V usage is TRBV13 and J usage is TRBJ1-2; 9 nucleotides line up with TRBD1. Germline trimming cut 5 bases from V and 4 bases from J; bases unmatched to any gene: 8. CDR1 and CDR2 (germline): PRHDT, FYEKMQ (reference sequence). This CDR3 comprises 15 residues. The CDR3 reads CASSLQGAESYGYTF. The CDR3 DNA follows: TGTGCCAGCAGCCTACAGGGGGCGGAGAGCTATGGCTACACCTTC. The variable domain in full, with the rest retrieved from reference TRBV13 and TRBJ1-2, is AAGVIQSPRHLIKEKRETATLKCYPIPRHDTVYWYQQGPGQDPQFLISFYEKMQSDKGSIPDRFSAQQFSDYHSELNMSSLELGDSALYFCASSLQGAESYGYTFGSGTRLTVV.

The chain employs TRBV28 and TRBJ1-4, with D maybe TRBD1 (6 bases). Trimming left V 2 bases short and J 8 bases short, with 15 bases between. This CDR3 comprises 15 residues. Germline-derived CDR1 and CDR2 are MDHEN and SYDVKM. The CDR3 DNA sequence: TGTGCCAGCAGTTTAGGGGGCCCAGAGGGGGAAAAACTGTTTTTT. Its translation is CASSLGGPEGEKLFF.

The table lists this clone with a few counts. The chain combines TRBV4-1 with TRBJ2-3, with D unclear. The CDR3 has 15 amino acids. Trimming stripped 4 bases from V and 3 bases from J, with 14 bases between. In germline, CDR1 is MGHRA, CDR2 YSYEKL. The CDR3 here is CASSPIGWKTDTQYF. DNA of the CDR3: TGCGCCAGCAGCCCTATCGGGTGGAAAACAGATACGCAGTATTTT.

This CDR3 reads CASSPGLAGWGNEQFF. The CDR3 DNA follows: TGTGCCAGCAGCCCGGGACTAGCGGGGTGGGGGAATGAGCAGTTCTTC. The chain employs TRBV5-4 and TRBJ2-1, with TRBD2 matching over 13 bases. After removal of 4 bases from V and 7 bases from J, the junction contained 8 bases not matched to a gene. The germline CDR1 and CDR2 sequences are SGHNT and YYREEE (reference sequence). CDR3 length: 16 residues. Variable domain in full (rest from reference TRBV5-4 and TRBJ2-1): ETGVTQSPTHLIKTRGQQVTLRCSSQSGHNTVSWYQQALGQGPQFIFQYYREEENGRGNFPPRFSGLQFPNYSSELNVNALELDDSALYLCASSPGLAGWGNEQFFGPGTRLTVL.

This chain links TRBV7-9 with TRBJ2-5; D ambiguous. Germline CDR1 and CDR2: SEHNR and FQNEAQ (reference sequence). The V end was cut by 3 bases, the J end by 9 bases, with 14 bases between. CDR3 size: 13 residues. CDR3 sequence reads: CASSLNPTSAQYF. CDR3 DNA: TGTGCCAGCAGCTTGAATCCCACAAGTGCCCAGTACTTC.

The chain employs TRBV6-5 and TRBJ1-2; D is uncertain. The CDR3 extends over 14 amino acids. Germline V CDR1 and CDR2: MNHEY, SVGAGI. V lost 6 bases and J 4 bases, leaving 15 bases between the germline ends. CDR3 sequence reads: CASSVTSGPYGYTF. CDR3 DNA sequence: TGTGCCAGCAGCGTTACCTCCGGTCCCTATGGCTACACCTTC.

The count of this clone is one. The chain carries TRBV18 and TRBJ1-1, with 9 bases that match TRBD1. V was clipped by 6 bases and J by 8 bases; unmatched bases: 16. The CDR3 runs 16 residues. Germline assignment: CDR1 KGHSH and CDR2 LQKENI. Written as DNA, the CDR3 is TGTGCCAGCTCGAACTGGGGATTACAGGGGGCAGAGGAAGCTTTCTTT. Translating it yields CASSNWGLQGAEEAFF.

The chain employs TRBV29-1 and TRBJ2-1, with 9 bases lining up with TRBD1. This CDR3 is 13 amino acids long. J was trimmed by 6 bases and V by 3 bases; bases with no gene match: 3. Germline-derived CDR1 and CDR2 are SQVTM and ANQGSEA. The CDR3 region is CSVEGQGANEQFF. As DNA, the CDR3 is TGCAGCGTTGAGGGACAGGGCGCCAATGAGCAGTTCTTC.

The chain's CDR3 is CASNQNPNRGNEQFF. In nucleotides, the CDR3 is TGTGCCAGCAATCAAAATCCCAACAGGGGAAATGAGCAGTTCTTC. V gene TRBV9 combines with J gene TRBJ2-1; the match to TRBD1 covers 7 bases. This CDR3 is built from 15 residues. Germline assignment: CDR1 SGDLS and CDR2 YYNGEE. J lost 7 bases, V lost 6 bases, and 13 bases had no gene match.

This clone was observed a handful of times. The V and J genes are TRBV18 and TRBJ1-3, with a tentative D call TRBD1 (5 bases). The CDR3 is 15 amino acids. The V end was cut by 3 bases, the J end by 5 bases, with 14 bases between. Looked up from germline, CDR1 is KGHSH and CDR2 is LQKENI. The CDR3 bases are TGTGCCAGCTCACCTGTCGAAGACAGACGAAACACCATATATTTT. Its protein product is CASSPVEDRRNTIYF.

The chain is built from TRBV29-1 and TRBJ1-2, with 7 bases matching TRBD1. V gave up 0 bases and J gave up 5 bases; unmatched junction bases: 9. The CDR3 totals 15 residues. In germline, CDR1 is SQVTM, CDR2 ANQGSEA. The CDR3 DNA reads as TGCAGCGTTGAAGACCTGACAGGGTGGGGGTATGGCTACACCTTC. This sequence encodes CSVEDLTGWGYGYTF.

This clone turned up a few times. The chain combines TRBV2 with TRBJ1-1; D is ambiguous. V was clipped by 4 bases and J by 2 bases, with 11 bases between them. CDR1 is SNHLY and CDR2 is FYNNEI in the germline V gene. The CDR3 is 14 amino acids. Here the CDR3 reads CASSVRRANTEAFF. The CDR3 DNA reads TGTGCCAGCAGTGTCAGGAGGGCCAACACTGAAGCTTTCTTT.